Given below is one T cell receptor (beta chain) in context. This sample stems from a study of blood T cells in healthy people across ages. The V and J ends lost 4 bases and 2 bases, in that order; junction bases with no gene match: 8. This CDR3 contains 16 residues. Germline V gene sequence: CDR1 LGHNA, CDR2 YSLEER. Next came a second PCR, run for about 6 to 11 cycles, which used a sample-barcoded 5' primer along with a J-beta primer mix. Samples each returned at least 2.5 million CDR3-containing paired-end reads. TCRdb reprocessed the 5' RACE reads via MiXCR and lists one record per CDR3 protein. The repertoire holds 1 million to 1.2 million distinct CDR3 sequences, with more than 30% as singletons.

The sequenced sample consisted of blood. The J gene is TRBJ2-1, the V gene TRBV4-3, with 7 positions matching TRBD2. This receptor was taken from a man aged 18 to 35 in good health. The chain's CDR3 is CASSPRAGLPYNEQFF. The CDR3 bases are TGCGCCAGCAGCCCGCGCGCGGGACTACCCTACAATGAGCAGTTCTTC.